This passage covers 30 T cell receptor beta chains from one sample sequenced in a study of Tregs in tolerant kidney transplant recipients. Assay: immunoSEQ multiplex PCR; the TCRdb copy retains only in-frame clones and omits some. The table lists roughly 53,000 clones. This specimen consisted of CD4+ T cells from blood, obtained before the transplant. These receptors were collected from a human donor who received a combined kidney and bone marrow transplant.

A note on this clone: From the germline J gene comes the end of the CDR3, since the read stops 3 residues before it. This chain links TRBV2 with TRBJ1-2, with D tentatively TRBD1 (5 bases). There are 14 residues in the CDR3. Germline V CDR1 and CDR2: SNHLY, FYNNEI. V lost 4 bases to trimming and J lost 0 bases, with 9 bases between them. CDR3 amino acids: CASSVQDANYGYTF. The DNA read from the CDR3 is TGTGCCAGCAGTGTACAGGACGCTAACTATGGC.

The part of the CDR3 DNA that was read is TGTGCCGGAAATATAAACAGGGGCTCTGAA. Its protein product is CAGNINRGSE. The CDR3 as a whole reads CAGNINRGSEAFF. V usage is TRBV7-9 and J usage is TRBJ1-1; 7 nucleotides align to TRBD1. The read ends 3 residues early relative to the CDR3; the germline J gene fills the gap. Per germline, CDR1 SEHNR and CDR2 FQNEAQ (reference sequence). The CDR3 is 13 amino acids. V lost 11 bases to trimming and J lost 6 bases; unmatched junction nucleotides: 12.

Concerning this clone itself: The DNA ends 3 residues before the CDR3 does, and the rest of the CDR3 is filled in from the germline J gene. The rearrangement links TRBV7-9 to TRBJ2-7; 9 bases match TRBD1. V was pared by 5 bases and J by 2 bases, with 4 bases of the junction left unmatched. The CDR3 runs to 14 residues. Germline CDR1 and CDR2: SEHNR and FQNEAQ (reference sequence). This CDR3 reads CASSGTGKTYEQYF. The covered CDR3 bases are TGTGCCAGCAGCGGGACAGGGAAGACCTACGAG.

Of note for this clone: The CDR3 is cut off 3 residues early in the read; its end comes from the germline J gene. The chain has TRBV7-2 and TRBJ1-1, with a weak D call TRBD1 (5 bases). The CDR3 is 14 amino acids. Trimming left V 3 bases short and J 6 bases short, with 14 bases between. In germline, CDR1 is SGHTA, CDR2 FQGNSA. The CDR3 DNA, read in part, is TGTGCCAGCAGCTTCCTCAGGGAGTTAGCTGAA. Its translation is CASSFLRELAE. From start to end, the CDR3 is CASSFLRELAEAFF.

Concerning this clone itself: The sequenced fragment ends 3 residues before the CDR3 boundary, so the rest is inferred from the germline J gene. The V gene is TRBV7-8, the J gene TRBJ2-3, with TRBD2 matching over 11 bases. This CDR3 has 16 residues. From germline, CDR1 is SGHVS and CDR2 FQNEAQ. With V trimmed by 3 bases and J by 4 bases, 6 bases remained unmatched. The sequenced part of the CDR3 DNA is TGTGCCAGCAGCTTCCAGACTAGCGGGACGGCAGATACG. Its protein product is CASSFQTSGTADT. The entire CDR3 protein is CASSFQTSGTADTQYF.

Of note for this clone: Read data end 3 residues before the CDR3 end; the end is taken from the germline J gene. This chain uses TRBV19 with TRBJ1-2, with TRBD1 matching 8 bases. Germline-derived CDR1 and CDR2 are LNHDA and SQIVND (reference sequence). The ends lost 1 base at V and 4 bases at J; junction bases unmatched: 11. The CDR3 length is 17 residues. The sequenced CDR3 bases are TGTGCCAGTAGTATAGGCCCAGGGGGCCGGCGGGGCTATGGC. This codes for CASSIGPGGRRGYG. The complete CDR3 protein is CASSIGPGGRRGYGYTF. Based on the CDR3 plus reference TRBV19 and TRBJ1-2, the full variable domain is DGGITQSPKYLFRKEGQNVTLSCEQNLNHDAMYWYRQDPGQGLRLIYYSQIVNDFQKGDIAEGYSVSREKKESFPLTVTSAQKNPTAFYLCASSIGPGGRRGYGYTFGSGTRLTVV.

As concerns this clone: The CDR3 end lies 3 residues beyond the end of the read and is filled in from the germline J gene. The V gene is TRBV6-1, the J gene TRBJ2-3; D is uncertain. With 0 bases removed from V and 2 bases from J, the gap between germline ends came to 12 bases. The CDR3 spans 16 residues. Germline V lookup: CDR1 MNHNS, CDR2 SASEGT. Partial CDR3 DNA: TGTGCCAGCAGTGAAGCGGTCCAGCGTAACACAGATACG. Residues: CASSEAVQRNTDT. The CDR3 as a whole reads CASSEAVQRNTDTQYF.

In regard to this clone: The read stops 3 residues short of the end of the CDR3; the missing end is completed from the germline J gene. The rearrangement uses TRBV4-2 and TRBJ2-7; TRBD2 aligns across 7 bases. V lost 4 bases and J lost 2; bases outside the gene matches: 14. The CDR3 runs 17 residues. Germline loops: CDR1 LGHNA, CDR2 YNFKEQ. This chain's CDR3 is CASSPYGGTLAPYEQYF. CDR3 DNA, as far as it was read: TGTGCCAGCAGCCCCTACGGGGGGACTTTAGCCCCCTACGAG.

Points on this clone: The read is 3 residues too short to cover the CDR3 end, so that end is filled in from the germline J gene. The rearrangement links TRBV2 to TRBJ1-2; no firm D call. The CDR3 consists of 13 residues. Germline CDR1 SNHLY, CDR2 FYNNEI. CDR3 DNA, as far as it was read: TGTGCCAGCAGTGACCGGTATATCCGCGGC. This codes for CASSDRYIRG. The whole CDR3 protein reads CASSDRYIRGYTF.

Concerning this clone: The CDR3 end falls 3 residues outside the read, so it is completed with the germline J gene. The chain couples TRBV19 to TRBJ1-1; a weak D match, TRBD1 (5 bases). This CDR3 is built from 16 residues. Trimming cost V 5 bases and J 5 bases, with 21 bases left between them. The germline CDR1 and CDR2 sequences are LNHDA and SQIVND (reference sequence). The CDR3 sequence is CASSPPATGGRTEAFF. Partial CDR3 DNA: TGTGCCAGTAGTCCGCCGGCCACAGGTGGGAGGACTGAA.

In the case of this clone: Read sequence stops 3 residues before the CDR3 end, and the germline J gene provides the missing end. At the DNA level, this CDR3 is encoded by other sequences in the same sample as well. The V call is TRBV7-9, the J call TRBJ2-5; D unclear. The CDR3 contains 14 residues. V was trimmed by 2 bases and J by 0 bases, leaving 7 bases between them. Germline values: CDR1 SEHNR, CDR2 FQNEAQ (reference sequence). The part of the CDR3 DNA that was read is TGTGCCAGCAGCTTAAGGCTGGACCAAGAGACC. Protein product: CASSLRLDQET. The whole CDR3 sequence is CASSLRLDQETQYF.

With respect to this clone: With the read ending 3 residues before the CDR3 end, the germline J gene is used to fill in that end. The chain couples TRBV7-9 to TRBJ2-3; TRBD1 matches 7 bases. The germline CDR1 and CDR2 sequences are SEHNR and FQNEAQ (reference sequence). The CDR3 spans 15 residues. J lost 5 bases, V lost 4 bases, and 9 bases had no gene match. The covered CDR3 bases are TGTGCCAGCAGCTCGCGACAGGGAAGTGTAGATACG. Amino acid sequence: CASSSRQGSVDT. The CDR3 reads in full as CASSSRQGSVDTQYF. Full variable domain (remainder filled in from reference TRBV7-9 and TRBJ2-3): DTGVSQNPRHKITKRGQNVTFRCDPISEHNRLYWYRQTLGQGPEFLTYFQNEAQLEKSRLLSDRFSAERPKGSFSTLEIQRTEQGDSAMYLCASSSRQGSVDTQYFGPGTRLTVL.

With respect to this clone: With the read ending 3 residues before the CDR3 end, the germline J gene is used to fill in that end. J is TRBJ2-7 and V is TRBV7-9; no definite D call. V shed 0 bases and J shed 5 bases, with 11 bases lying between them. This CDR3 spans 14 amino acids. CDR1 is SEHNR and CDR2 is FQNEAQ in the germline V gene (reference sequence). The CDR3 region is CASSLAGGSDEQYF. The sequenced CDR3 bases are TGTGCCAGCAGCTTAGCAGGCGGATCCGACGAG.

Of note for this clone: From the germline J gene comes the end of the CDR3, since the read stops 3 residues before it. V is TRBV7-2 and J is TRBJ1-3, with TRBD1 identical over 8 bases. The CDR3 sequence is 15 residues long. Trimming removed 5 bases from V and 9 bases from J; junction bases left unmatched: 12. Germline CDR1 reads SGHTA; CDR2 reads FQGNSA. The CDR3 bases that were read are TGTGCCAGCAGCCACCCGCCAACAGGGGGGACCACC. Amino acids: CASSHPPTGGTT. The whole CDR3 is CASSHPPTGGTTIYF.

Comments on this clone: The CDR3 end falls 3 residues outside the read, so it is completed with the germline J gene. The chain carries TRBV19 and TRBJ2-5, with 9 bases matching TRBD2. V lost 1 base to trimming and J lost 5 bases; unmatched junction nucleotides: 8. Germline V gene sequence: CDR1 LNHDA, CDR2 SQIVND (reference sequence). CDR3 length: 16 amino acids. The CDR3 spells CASSIGAGGPGETQYF. CDR3 DNA (partial): TGTGCCAGTAGTATAGGGGCGGGAGGGCCTGGGGAGACC.

Notes on this clone: The sequenced fragment ends 3 residues before the CDR3 boundary, so the rest is inferred from the germline J gene. The rearrangement links TRBV30 to TRBJ1-1; the D is unclear. V shed 0 bases and J shed 7 bases, with 6 bases lying between them. The V gene's germline CDR1 is GTSNPN and CDR2 SVGIG (reference sequence). This CDR3 comprises 11 residues. The CDR3 DNA, read in part, is TGTGCCTGGAGTGTACTCGTTGAA. As protein: CAWSVLVE. The full-length CDR3 reads as CAWSVLVEAFF.

The CDR3 spells CASSPTGSLYGYTF. The covered CDR3 bases are TGTGCCAGTAGCCCGACAGGGAGCCTCTATGGC. V is TRBV19 and J is TRBJ1-2; TRBD1 matches 7 bases. The read gets to within 3 residues of the CDR3 end, and the germline J gene fills in the rest. Germline V lookup: CDR1 LNHDA, CDR2 SQIVND (reference sequence). V lost 6 bases and J lost 4; bases outside the gene matches: 8. The CDR3 totals 14 residues.

A word on this clone: Read sequence stops 3 residues before the CDR3 end, and the germline J gene provides the missing end. The chain uses TRBV18 and TRBJ2-2, with a weak D call TRBD2 (6 bases). Germline values: CDR1 KGHSH, CDR2 LQKENI. The CDR3 is made up of 16 amino acids. Trimming cost V 3 bases and J 6 bases, with 17 bases left between them. The sequenced part of the CDR3 DNA is TGTGCCAGCTCACCGATTGGAGGGGCCTGGCCCGGGGAG. This sequence encodes CASSPIGGAWPGE. The entire CDR3 protein is CASSPIGGAWPGELFF.

Worth noting for this clone: Sequencing ends 3 residues short of the CDR3 end; the germline J gene provides the rest. V and J are TRBV30 and TRBJ1-5, with D tentatively TRBD1 (5 bases). From germline, CDR1 is GTSNPN and CDR2 SVGIG (reference sequence). Trimming pared 3 bases from V and 1 base from J, leaving 16 bases between. CDR3 length: 16 amino acids. The chain's CDR3 is CAWSRNGAGSNQPQHF. The sequenced part of the CDR3 DNA is TGTGCCTGGAGCCGTAATGGGGCAGGGAGCAATCAGCCC.

Turning to this clone: The read terminates 3 residues before the CDR3 end, so the remaining end is supplied by the germline J gene. The genes are TRBV10-3 and TRBJ1-1; perhaps TRBD1 as D (5 bases). This CDR3 is 14 amino acids long. V was clipped by 3 bases and J by 6 bases, with 14 bases between them. Germline V gene lookup returns CDR1 ENHRY and CDR2 SYGVKD. CDR3 sequence reads: CAISEGRGGAEAFF. The sequenced CDR3 bases are TGTGCCATCAGTGAAGGCCGCGGGGGTGCTGAA.

Comment on this clone: With the read ending 3 residues before the CDR3 end, the germline J gene is used to fill in that end. V gene TRBV7-9 combines with J gene TRBJ1-1; a weak D match, TRBD1 (5 bases). CDR1 is SEHNR and CDR2 is FQNEAQ in the germline V gene (reference sequence). This CDR3 is built from 13 residues. The ends were cut back, 3 bases at V and 4 bases at J, with 9 bases in the middle. The covered CDR3 bases are TGTGCCAGCAGCTTCTCGACAGTCACTGAA. It translates to CASSFSTVTE. The whole CDR3 sequence reads CASSFSTVTEAFF. The full variable domain, rest sourced from reference TRBV7-9 and TRBJ1-1, is DTGVSQNPRHKITKRGQNVTFRCDPISEHNRLYWYRQTLGQGPEFLTYFQNEAQLEKSRLLSDRFSAERPKGSFSTLEIQRTEQGDSAMYLCASSFSTVTEAFFGQGTRLTVV.

Note on this clone: With the read ending 3 residues before the CDR3 end, the germline J gene is used to fill in that end. The rearrangement joins TRBV19 to TRBJ2-7, with D possibly matching TRBD1 (6 bases). Trimming removed 5 bases at V and 6 bases at J, with 17 bases between. The CDR3 extends over 14 amino acids. Germline V gene data show CDR1 as LNHDA and CDR2 as SQIVND (reference sequence). Incomplete CDR3 DNA: TGTGCCAGTAGTTTACAGGGAGAGGGGTCCGAG. It translates to CASSLQGEGSE. The CDR3 in full is CASSLQGEGSEQYF.

With regard to this clone: The CDR3 extends 3 residues past the end of the read, so its final part is completed from the germline J gene. This chain uses TRBV19 with TRBJ1-5; D is unresolved. The CDR3 consists of 16 residues. The germline CDR1 and CDR2 sequences are LNHDA and SQIVND (reference sequence). V shed 6 bases and J shed 4 bases, with 19 bases lying between them. CDR3 region: CASRGRASGKNQPQHF. The part of the CDR3 DNA that was read is TGTGCCAGTAGGGGGAGGGCCTCGGGGAAAAATCAGCCC.

Comment on this clone: With the read ending 3 residues before the CDR3 end, the germline J gene is used to fill in that end. The chain combines TRBV2 with TRBJ2-7; 8 nucleotides align to TRBD2. Germline lookup yields CDR1 SNHLY and CDR2 FYNNEI. V dropped 8 bases and J dropped 5; count of bases not matched to a gene: 20. CDR3 size: 17 residues. The CDR3 spells CASRRVARGGTIDEQYF. CDR3 DNA (partial): TGTGCCAGCCGGAGGGTCGCCCGCGGGGGGACCATCGACGAG.

About this clone: Coverage ceases 3 residues before the CDR3 finishes, and the germline J gene fills in the end. The chain employs TRBV11-2 and TRBJ2-3; D possibly corresponds to TRBD2 (5 bases). V was shortened by 2 bases and J by 4 bases, with 7 bases between the two germline ends. CDR3 length: 13 amino acids. The germline CDR1 and CDR2 sequences are SGHAT and FQNNGV. The DNA read from the CDR3 is TGTGCCAGCAGCTTATCGAGGGCAGATACG. Translation: CASSLSRADT. The whole CDR3 protein is CASSLSRADTQYF.

About this clone itself: The observed sequence ends 3 residues before the CDR3 terminus, with the missing tail filled in from the germline J gene. The chain carries TRBV5-1 and TRBJ1-1; TRBD1 aligns across 11 bases. This CDR3 has 17 amino acids. Trimming removed 3 bases from V and 1 base from J; junction bases left unmatched: 8. Germline-derived CDR1 and CDR2 are SGHRS and YFSETQ. CDR3 DNA, as far as it was read: TGCGCCAGCAGCTGGCCCGGGACAGGGGGAGAGAACACTGAA. As protein: CASSWPGTGGENTE. Given in full, the CDR3 is CASSWPGTGGENTEAFF.

CDR3 amino acids: CSVGATGVEKLFF. The DNA read from the CDR3 is TGCAGCGTTGGCGCGACAGGCGTTGAAAAA. The chain recombines TRBV29-1 with TRBJ1-4, with D perhaps matching TRBD1 (6 bases). The read halts 3 residues ahead of the CDR3 end, with the missing end drawn from the germline J gene. The CDR3 totals 13 residues. The V end was cut by 4 bases, the J end by 7 bases, with 13 bases between. Per germline, CDR1 SQVTM and CDR2 ANQGSEA.

Of note for this clone: The CDR3 end lies 3 residues beyond the end of the read and is filled in from the germline J gene. This chain uses TRBV2 with TRBJ1-2; D might be TRBD1 (5 bases). The CDR3 loop spans 13 amino acids. The V gene's germline CDR1 is SNHLY and CDR2 FYNNEI. CDR3 in amino acids: CASSTLRAGGYTF. The CDR3 bases that were read are TGTGCCAGCAGTACACTCAGGGCTGGAGGC.

CDR3 protein: CASSGGGQETQYF. The DNA read from the CDR3 is TGTGCCAGCAGTGGGGGGGGACAAGAGACC. The V and J genes are TRBV7-9 and TRBJ2-5; 7 nucleotides align to TRBD2. The missing CDR3 end, 3 residues past where the read stops, is filled in from the germline J gene. J gave up 2 bases and V 6 bases, and 3 bases lay outside the gene matches. CDR3 length equals 13 residues. Germline values: CDR1 SEHNR, CDR2 FQNEAQ (reference sequence).

This chain's CDR3 is CASSFRGAYEQYF. Partial CDR3 DNA: TGTGCCAGCAGCTTCCGGGGGGCGTACGAG. The rearrangement joins TRBV5-4 to TRBJ2-7; tentatively, D is TRBD2 (7 bases). The read ends 3 residues before the CDR3 terminus; that terminus is restored from the germline J gene. This CDR3 has 13 amino acids. V was cut by 2 bases and J by 4 bases, with 10 bases left in between. Per germline, CDR1 SGHNT and CDR2 YYREEE (reference sequence). Supplemented by reference TRBV5-4 and TRBJ2-7, the full variable domain reads ETGVTQSPTHLIKTRGQQVTLRCSSQSGHNTVSWYQQALGQGPQFIFQYYREEENGRGNFPPRFSGLQFPNYSSELNVNALELDDSALYLCASSFRGAYEQYFGPGTRLTVT.